The present entry profiles one TCR beta chain with its context. CDR3 length: 13 residues. Unmatched junction bases numbered 1, after V lost 3 bases and J lost 4 bases. Per the germline V gene, CDR1 is SEHNR and CDR2 is FQNEAQ (reference sequence). Original analysis: Scientists estimated how many nucleated cells there were by amplifying reference gene primers. Generated by immunoSEQ multiplex PCR, the TCRdb table keeps only in-frame clones and is missing some. The D gene and trimming were derived from the DNA, and the V and J assignments and clone size from that table. Of approximately 97,000 clones in the sample, more than 80% were seen once. These data belong to a study of blood T cell repertoires in COVID-19. The wider study: The samples span acute and convalescent COVID-19 from the United States, Italy and Spain. Nucleic acid was either cDNA or gDNA, and it came from T cells, B-cell-depleted T cells, or PBMCs.

J is TRBJ1-1 and V is TRBV7-9; 8 positions match TRBD1. The source of this sequence is a human donor in a cohort sampled during active COVID-19. Sample: peripheral blood. CDR3 region: CASSLDRATEAFF. Written as DNA, the CDR3 is TGTGCCAGCAGCTTGGACAGGGCCACTGAAGCTTTCTTT.